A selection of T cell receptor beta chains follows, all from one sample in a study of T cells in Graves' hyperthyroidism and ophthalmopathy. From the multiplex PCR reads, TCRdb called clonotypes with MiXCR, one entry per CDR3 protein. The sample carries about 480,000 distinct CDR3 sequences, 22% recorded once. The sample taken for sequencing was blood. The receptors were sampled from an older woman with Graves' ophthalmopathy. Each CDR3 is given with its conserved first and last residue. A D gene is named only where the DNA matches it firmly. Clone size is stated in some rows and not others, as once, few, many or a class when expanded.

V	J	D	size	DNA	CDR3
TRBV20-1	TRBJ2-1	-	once	TGCAGTGCTGGGTGGACCCGGTCCGATGAGCAGTTCTTC	CSAGWTRSDEQFF
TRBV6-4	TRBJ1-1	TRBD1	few	TGTGCCAGCAGTGACTCGAGGCCAGACAGGGAGTGGGCTGAAGCTTTCTTT	CASSDSRPDREWAEAFF
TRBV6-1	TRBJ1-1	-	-	TGTGCCAGCAGTGAATGGATGAACACTGAAGCTTTCTTT	CASSEWMNTEAFF
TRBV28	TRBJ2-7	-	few	TGTGCCAGCAGCAAGTCCCCGGGACTGATCTACGAGCAGTACTTC	CASSKSPGLIYEQYF
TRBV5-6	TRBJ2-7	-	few	TGTGCCAGCAGCTTCAAAGGGTCCCCCTACGAGCAGTACTTC	CASSFKGSPYEQYF
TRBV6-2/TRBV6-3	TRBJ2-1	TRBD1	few	TGTGCCAGCAGCCCGGGACAGAGCCCCAATGAGCAGTTCTTC	CASSPGQSPNEQFF
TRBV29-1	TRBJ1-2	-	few	TGCAGCGTTGGAGGCGGGTATCATGGCTACACCTTC	CSVGGGYHGYTF
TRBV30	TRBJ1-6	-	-	TGTGCCGGGACCTCCAATGTTAATTCACCCCTCCACTTT	CAGTSNVNSPLHF
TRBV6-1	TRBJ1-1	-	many	TGTGCCAGCAACCCCTACCTCCGGACAAATATGAACACTGAAGCTTTCTTT	CASNPYLRTNMNTEAFF
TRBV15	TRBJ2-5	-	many	TGTGCCACCAGCAGAGATTCTATTCCGCGAGGGGGAGAGACCCAGTACTTC	CATSRDSIPRGGETQYF
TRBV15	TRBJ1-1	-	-	TGTGCCACCAAACTCCCCGGCACTGAAGCTTTCTTT	CATKLPGTEAFF
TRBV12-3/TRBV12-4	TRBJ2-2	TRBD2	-	TGTGCCAGCCCGAGCGGGGCGAACACCGGGGAGCTGTTTTTT	CASPSGANTGELFF
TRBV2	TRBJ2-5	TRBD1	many	TGTGCCAGCAGTGAAAGGACAGGGAAGTTGTCGGAGACCCAGTACTTC	CASSERTGKLSETQYF
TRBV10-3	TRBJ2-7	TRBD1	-	TGTGCCATCAGTGAGTCAGGGACAGAAACCTACGAGCAGTACTTC	CAISESGTETYEQYF
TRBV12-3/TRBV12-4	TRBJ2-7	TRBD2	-	TGTGCCAGCTCACCACCAGGGACTAGCGGGAGTGTTTCGGGCTACGAGCAGTACTTC	CASSPPGTSGSVSGYEQYF
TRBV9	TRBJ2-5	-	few	TGTGCCAGCAGCCCAGCGCGGGGGCTGGAGACCCAGTACTTC	CASSPARGLETQYF
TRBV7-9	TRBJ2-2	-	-	TGTGCCAGCAGCTTATCTAGCGCTCCAACCGGGGAGCTGTTTTTT	CASSLSSAPTGELFF
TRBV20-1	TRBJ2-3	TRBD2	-	TGCAGTGCTAGAGTAGGGGCGGGAGTGGATACGCAGTATTTT	CSARVGAGVDTQYF
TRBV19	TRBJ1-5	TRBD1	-	TGTGCCAGTAGGGAGACAGGGGTGGGCAATCAGCCCCAGCATTTT	CASRETGVGNQPQHF
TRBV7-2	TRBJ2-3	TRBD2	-	TGTGCCAGCAGCCCGATCCGCGTGACTAGCGGGAGCACAGATACGCAGTATTTT	CASSPIRVTSGSTDTQYF
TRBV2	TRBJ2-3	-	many	TGTGCCAGGGCGCTTTTCGCAGGAAGCACAGATACGCAGTATTTT	CARALFAGSTDTQYF
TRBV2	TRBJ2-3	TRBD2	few	TGTGCCAGCAGCGGGACTAGCGGGAGGAAAGATACGCAGTATTTT	CASSGTSGRKDTQYF
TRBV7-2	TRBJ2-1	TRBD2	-	TGTGCCAGCAGCCCGGTGACTAGCGGGATGCATGAGCAGTTCTTC	CASSPVTSGMHEQFF
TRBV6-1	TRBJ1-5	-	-	TGTGCCAGCAGGGCGGACAATAGCAATCAGCCCCAGCATTTT	CASRADNSNQPQHF
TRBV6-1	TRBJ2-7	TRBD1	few	TGTGCCAGCAGCGCTACCGGGACAGGGTCCTACGAGCAGTACTTC	CASSATGTGSYEQYF
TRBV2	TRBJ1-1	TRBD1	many	TGTGCCAGCAGGACAGGGGGTAACACTGAAGCTTTCTTT	CASRTGGNTEAFF
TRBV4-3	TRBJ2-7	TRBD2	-	TGCGCCAGCAGCCAACTAGCGGGAGATTCCTACGAGCAGTACTTC	CASSQLAGDSYEQYF
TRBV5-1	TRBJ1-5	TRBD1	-	TGTGCCAGCAGCCGGACAGGGGGAGTGGGCCGTCAGCCCCAGCATTTT	CASSRTGGVGRQPQHF
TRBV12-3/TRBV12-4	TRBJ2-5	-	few	TGTGCCAGCAGACGAGGGCCCCCCGAGGATGTGGCCCAGTACTTC	CASRRGPPEDVAQYF
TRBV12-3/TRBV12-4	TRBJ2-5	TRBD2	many	TGTGCCAGCAGGGCTAGCGGGAGTGTGGTAGAGACCCAGTACTTC	CASRASGSVVETQYF
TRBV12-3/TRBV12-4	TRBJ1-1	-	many	TGTGCCAGCAGTTCGCTGGTGGGGGCTGAAGCTTTCTTT	CASSSLVGAEAFF
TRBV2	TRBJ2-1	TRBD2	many	TGTGCCATAGGACTAGCGGGAGTGGGTGAGCAGTTCTTC	CAIGLAGVGEQFF
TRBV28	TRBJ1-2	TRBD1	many	TGTGCCAGCAGTACAGGGGGAGATGGCTACACCTTC	CASSTGGDGYTF
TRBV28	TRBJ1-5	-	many	TGTGCCAGCAGTTTACCGGGGGGTCAGCCCCAGCATTTT	CASSLPGGQPQHF
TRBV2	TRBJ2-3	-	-	TGTGCCAGCCTGCGAGGGGATACGCAGTATTTT	CASLRGDTQYF
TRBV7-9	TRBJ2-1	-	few	TGTGCCAGCAGCTTCCACAGACAGTACAATGAGCAGTTCTTC	CASSFHRQYNEQFF
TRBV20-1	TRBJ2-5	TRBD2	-	TGCAGTGCTGAGGTAGCGGGAGAGGTGGAAGAGACCCAGTACTTC	CSAEVAGEVEETQYF
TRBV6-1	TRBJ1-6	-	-	TGTGCCAGCAGTGAAGGGCTTAATTCACCCCTCCACTTT	CASSEGLNSPLHF
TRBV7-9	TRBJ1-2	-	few	TGTGCCAGCAGCTTCGAAGGGTCACGAGGTGGCTACACCTTC	CASSFEGSRGGYTF